The 16 T cell receptor beta chains presented below share a single source sample, sequenced in a study of molecular identifiers for immune sequencing clone quantification. In TCRdb, the PCR reads were re-called with MiXCR into one record per CDR3 protein. The sample carries about 640,000 distinct CDR3 sequences, approximately 20% recorded once. The sample taken for sequencing was naive CD8+ T cells from blood, with Jurkat cell RNA spiked in. The sample's subset: FACS-sorted CD8+CD4-CCR7+CD45RA+ naive T cells. The source of these receptors is a human donor in good health. Some libraries in this study had Jurkat cell RNA spiked in.

This clonotype showed up many times. The chain employs TRBV28 and TRBJ2-7, with a weak D call TRBD2 (6 bases). The length of the CDR3 is 15 residues. Deletions cut 1 base from V and 6 bases from J, with 16 bases between. Per the germline V gene, CDR1 is MDHEN and CDR2 is SYDVKM. The DNA for the CDR3 is TGTGCCAGCAGTTTATTGCTGACTAGTCACTCCGAGCAGTACTTC. It translates to CASSLLLTSHSEQYF.

This clonotype was seen at least ten times. The chain couples TRBV20-1 to TRBJ2-7; the D is unclear. V gave up 3 bases and J gave up 5 bases, with 8 bases separating them. This CDR3 is built from 11 residues. Germline V gives CDR1 DFQATT, CDR2 SNEGSKA (reference sequence). In DNA form, the CDR3 reads TGCAGTGCTAGTTTTTCGCACGAGCAGTACTTC. Translating it yields CSASFSHEQYF.

The V gene is TRBV9, the J gene TRBJ2-7; 8 positions agree with TRBD2. Looked up from germline, CDR1 is SGDLS and CDR2 is YYNGEE. The CDR3 covers 15 residues. The V gene end was trimmed by 4 bases and the J gene end by 6 bases; junction bases not matched to a gene: 12. The CDR3 region is CASSPWSGSAVEQYF. The CDR3 nucleotides read TGTGCCAGCAGCCCCTGGAGCGGGAGTGCGGTCGAGCAGTACTTC.

This clonotype was counted only a few times. The chain joins TRBV19 to TRBJ2-1; unclear D gene. This CDR3 is 16 amino acids long. CDR1 and CDR2 from the germline V gene are LNHDA and SQIVND (reference sequence). Trimming pared 1 base from V and 7 bases from J, leaving 17 bases between. CDR3 loop: CASSIGHPPFVNEQFF. Here the CDR3 DNA reads TGTGCCAGTAGTATAGGGCACCCCCCCTTTGTAAATGAGCAGTTCTTC.

This clonotype has a count of ten or more. The V and J genes are TRBV14 and TRBJ2-1; D tentatively reads TRBD1 or TRBD2 (5 bases each). The CDR3 extends over 15 amino acids. Germline V gives CDR1 SGHDN, CDR2 FVKESK. V lost 0 bases to trimming and J lost 6 bases, with 12 bases between them. In DNA, the CDR3 is TGTGCCAGCAGCCAAGAACAGGATGGGGGCAATGAGCAGTTCTTC. This gives the protein CASSQEQDGGNEQFF. Full variable domain (remainder filled in from reference TRBV14 and TRBJ2-1): EAGVTQFPSHSVIEKGQTVTLRCDPISGHDNLYWYRRVMGKEIKFLLHFVKESKQDESGMPNNRFLAERTGGTYSTLKVQPAELEDSGVYFCASSQEQDGGNEQFFGPGTRLTVL.

Concerning this clonotype: This may arise from a read error, as a much more abundant clone is one base away. In nucleotides, the CDR3 is TGTGCCAGCAGCCCCCGGACTAGCGGAGTCACCGGGGAGCCGTTTTTT. This encodes CASSPRTSGVTGEPFF. The chain employs TRBV7-2 and TRBJ2-2; TRBD2 matches 10 bases. Germline CDR1 SGHTA, CDR2 FQGNSA. The CDR3 loop spans 16 amino acids.

This clonotype was counted many times. The V gene is TRBV7-8, the J gene TRBJ1-4; D gene uncertain. V lost 2 bases to trimming and J lost 8 bases, with 15 bases between them. The CDR3 length is 15 residues. Germline loops: CDR1 SGHVS, CDR2 FQNEAQ. Here the CDR3 reads CASSLSSRLGEKLFF. The CDR3 coding sequence is TGTGCCAGCAGCTTAAGCTCCCGGTTAGGGGAAAAACTGTTTTTT.

This clonotype appeared many times. The J gene is TRBJ1-2, the V gene TRBV2; D unclear. Deletions cut 1 base from V and 5 bases from J, with 14 bases between. CDR1 SNHLY and CDR2 FYNNEI come from the germline V gene. The CDR3 has 15 residues. The CDR3 reads CASSEEVAPRYGYTF. The DNA of the CDR3 is TGTGCCAGCAGTGAAGAGGTTGCCCCCCGATATGGCTACACCTTC.

This clonotype was counted ten times or more. The CDR3 bases are TGTGCCAGCAGGCATGAGTTGGGACTCGGGGAGACCCAGTACTTC. This encodes CASRHELGLGETQYF. The rearrangement uses TRBV7-9 and TRBJ2-5; perhaps TRBD2 as D (6 bases). There are 15 residues in the CDR3. With 6 bases removed from V and 5 bases from J, the gap between germline ends came to 19 bases. The germline gives CDR1 SEHNR, CDR2 FQNEAQ (reference sequence).

This clonotype was counted ten times or more. This chain uses TRBV12-3 or TRBV12-4 with TRBJ2-7; D is possibly TRBD2 (5 bases). The CDR3 totals 13 residues. Trimming removed 2 bases at V and 3 bases at J, with 8 bases between. In DNA, the CDR3 is TGTGCCAGCAGTTTAAGAGGGTTCTACGAGCAGTACTTC. Translated: CASSLRGFYEQYF.

This clonotype appeared a few times. V and J are TRBV2 and TRBJ2-3, with TRBD2 identical over 9 bases. Germline CDR1 reads SNHLY; CDR2 reads FYNNEI. The CDR3 is made up of 17 amino acids. V lost 0 bases, J lost 0 bases, and 4 bases stayed unmatched. The CDR3 DNA sequence: TGTGCCAGCAGTGAAGCCCGACTAGCGGATAGCACAGATACGCAGTATTTT. Translation gives CASSEARLADSTDTQYF.

V and J are TRBV13 and TRBJ2-7; 7 nucleotides match TRBD2. This CDR3 spans 13 amino acids. V shed 1 base, J shed 8 bases, and the junction held 5 bases outside the gene matches. Germline CDR1 reads PRHDT; CDR2 reads FYEKMQ (reference sequence). The CDR3 loop is CASSLAGGYKQYF. The CDR3 DNA is TGTGCCAGCAGCTTAGCGGGGGGTTACAAGCAGTACTTC.

The chain recombines TRBV5-4 with TRBJ1-2; 7 bases match TRBD1. V trimming: 5 bases; J trimming: 2 bases; junction bases outside the gene matches: 9. Germline V gene lookup returns CDR1 SGHNT and CDR2 YYREEE (reference sequence). The CDR3 extends over 15 amino acids. The CDR3 DNA is TGTGCCAGCAGGTCAGACAGGGAGGAAAACTATGGCTACACCTTC. Translation gives CASRSDREENYGYTF.

In its sample, this clonotype was seen many times. The rearrangement joins TRBV20-1 to TRBJ2-5; the D gene is possibly TRBD2 (5 bases). Trimming pared 0 bases from V and 4 bases from J, leaving 21 bases between. Looked up from germline, CDR1 is DFQATT and CDR2 is SNEGSKA (reference sequence). The CDR3 length is 17 residues. In DNA form, the CDR3 reads TGCAGTGCTAGAGATGCGGACTGGAGAGACTTGGTAGAGACCCAGTACTTC. It encodes CSARDADWRDLVETQYF.

This clonotype was seen at least ten times. The chain has TRBV28 and TRBJ2-5; D is perhaps TRBD1 (6 bases). Looked up from germline, CDR1 is MDHEN and CDR2 is SYDVKM. This CDR3 region has 16 residues. Trimming cost V 3 bases and J 0 bases, with 14 bases left between them. The CDR3, as DNA: TGTGCCAGCAGTTTGTTCGGGACATCGTACCAAGAGACCCAGTACTTC. Translating gives CASSLFGTSYQETQYF.

At least ten counts were recorded for this clonotype. This chain joins TRBV6-6 and TRBJ1-4, with 9 bases lining up with TRBD1. Germline V gene sequence: CDR1 MNHNY, CDR2 SVGAGI (reference sequence). Unmatched junction bases numbered 5, after V lost 5 bases and J lost 4 bases. The CDR3 sequence is 15 residues long. The CDR3 sequence is CASSTPDRGNEKLFF. The CDR3 coding sequence is TGTGCCAGCAGTACCCCGGACAGGGGTAATGAAAAACTGTTTTTT.